The clone carrying this TCR beta chain was observed a handful of times. Antigen: not known. The data were produced by immunoSEQ multiplex PCR, yet TCRdb's version contains in-frame clones alone and is incomplete. Of about 180,000 clones in the sample, around 88% were seen once. The data were obtained in a study of T cell responses to AZD1222 COVID-19 vaccine. Findings and limits, study-wide: With two AZD1222 doses given, Spike-specific TCR breadth and depth both rose.

The length of the CDR3 is 16 residues. The V segment lost 1 base and the J segment 4 bases; nucleotides outside the gene matches: 6. Germline V gene lookup returns CDR1 SEHNR and CDR2 FQNEAQ (reference sequence). The material was peripheral blood, obtained 28 days after the second AZD1222 dose. The chain links TRBV7-9 to TRBJ2-2, with TRBD1 identical over 7 bases. This receptor was identified in an adult who received the AZD1222 COVID-19 vaccine. The CDR3: CASSLEAGGTTGELFF. In nucleotides, the CDR3 is TGTGCCAGCAGCTTAGAGGCAGGGGGTACCACCGGGGAGCTGTTTTTT.